A selection of T cell receptor beta chains follows, all from one sample in a study of neurological immune-mediated disorders. Using its own MiXCR run on the 5' RACE reads, TCRdb lists one record per CDR3 protein. The sample contains around 130,000 distinct CDR3 sequences, roughly 3.4% of which appear only once. Material: PBMCs. These receptors all come from a woman in her 30s with multiple sclerosis. Each CDR3 is given with its conserved first and last residue. The D gene is left open where the match is weak. The size field reads how often the clone was seen (once, few, many) or a class if it is expanded.

v_gene	abundance	d_gene	j_gene	CDR3nt	CDR3aa
TRBV2	few	-	TRBJ2-7	TGTGCCAGCACCTCCCACAGGGGGGGGAGCTACGAGCAGTACTTC	CASTSHRGGSYEQYF
TRBV7-6	many	-	TRBJ2-1	TGTGCCAGCAGCTTAGCGGCTAGCGTCATTGAGCAGTTCTTC	CASSLAASVIEQFF
TRBV12-3/TRBV12-4	many	TRBD1	TRBJ1-5	TGTGCCAGCAGCCAGGGACAGGGCCGGGAGCCCCAGCATTTT	CASSQGQGREPQHF
TRBV19	many	-	TRBJ1-1	TGTGCCACAGCGGGTTACGGGTCCTCTAGCACTGAAGCTTTCTTT	CATAGYGSSSTEAFF
TRBV5-6	many	TRBD1	TRBJ1-2	TGTGCCAGCAGTTTCGAAACCGGGACAGGGGCTTTTGGCTATGGCTACACCTTC	CASSFETGTGAFGYGYTF
TRBV5-1	many	TRBD1	TRBJ2-7	TGCGCCAGCAGCCCACGGACAGGGGATGACGAGCAGTACTTC	CASSPRTGDDEQYF
TRBV10-1	many	TRBD1	TRBJ2-1	TGCGCCAGCAGCCTTGGACAGGGGTTCTACAATGAGCAGTTCTTC	CASSLGQGFYNEQFF
TRBV24-1	many	TRBD2	TRBJ2-5	TGTGCCACCAGTGACCCCAGGGACTATGAAGAGACCCAGTACTTC	CATSDPRDYEETQYF
TRBV4-1	many	TRBD2	TRBJ2-1	TGCGCCAGCAGCCAAGATTGGGGCGGGGGGGACTATGAGCAGTTCTTC	CASSQDWGGGDYEQFF
TRBV10-2	many	-	TRBJ1-5	TGCGCCAGCAGTGATGCGGGAGACAGAAGCAATCAGCCCCAGCATTTT	CASSDAGDRSNQPQHF
TRBV20-1	many	-	TRBJ2-7	TGCAGTGCTAGAGATTTGAGGGGTGGTTACGAGCAGTACTTC	CSARDLRGGYEQYF
TRBV29-1	many	-	TRBJ2-1	TGCAGCGTCTGGGGGTCCCCGAGCTCCTACAATGAGCAGTTCTTC	CSVWGSPSSYNEQFF
TRBV7-6	many	-	TRBJ1-5	TGTGCCAGCAGCTATGGAGGTGTCCATCAGCCCCAGCATTTT	CASSYGGVHQPQHF
TRBV20-1	many	-	TRBJ2-1	TGCAGTGCTCCGAGTGGCCTAGACTTAGGGGGTGAGCAGTTCTTC	CSAPSGLDLGGEQFF